This T cell receptor (beta chain) came from a study of cytomegalovirus exposure and HLA in healthy donors. Study-level points and caveats: A few of the chains that were CMV-associated were confirmed in vitro to be specific for CMV antigens. Per a later analysis, HLA-associated TCR beta chains showed more clonal expansion than other, equally common TCR beta chains. An analysis that was carried out later associated 17,000 or so TCR beta sequences with HLA alleles at 0.05 false discovery rate. Being indistinguishable, some V segments were excluded, TRBV6-2 and TRBV6-3 among them.

V was pared by 6 bases and J by 3 bases, with 7 bases of the junction left unmatched. Germline CDR1 reads LGHNA; CDR2 reads YNFKEQ. CDR3 size: 16 residues. The primer mix had 60 Vbeta and 13 Jbeta primers. Only in-frame clones appear in the TCRdb table, and some are missing; sequencing was by immunoSEQ multiplex PCR. The profile shows more than 90,000 clones, more than 70% of them singletons. This clone has only one observation. Its antigen is currently unknown. The origin of this receptor is a man aged 25-45 years in good health and CMV-seronegative. This chain joins TRBV4-2 and TRBJ2-1; 11 nucleotides align to TRBD2. The sequencing input was PBMCs. Here the CDR3 reads CASSLMTSGNYNEQFF. In DNA form, the CDR3 reads TGTGCCAGCAGTCTTATGACTAGCGGGAACTACAATGAGCAGTTCTTC.